The 4 T cell receptor beta chains reported below all come from one sample, sequenced in a study of spatial heterogeneity in lung cancer. TCRdb re-analysed the 5' RACE reads in MiXCR, keeping a single row per CDR3 protein. The sample holds tens of thousands of distinct CDR3 sequences, more than 10% seen once. Regarding time point: sample taken at primary tumor resection. Material for sequencing was whole RNA from tumor, nontumor lung or frozen PBMC, left unsorted. Sequenced here: PBMCs, sampled at surgery. The receptors shown here come from a male donor with early-stage non-small cell lung cancer.

This clonotype was seen a few times. This sequence joins TRBV10-3 and TRBJ1-1; 12 bases match TRBD1. The junction had 4 bases not matched to a gene; V was cut back by 4 bases and J by 4 bases. This CDR3 has 15 residues. Germline V lookup: CDR1 ENHRY, CDR2 SYGVKD. For the CDR3, the DNA is TGTGCCATCAGTGGGGGGACAGGGGGCCTCACTGAAGCTTTCTTT. It specifies CAISGGTGGLTEAFF.

The sample holds one count of this clonotype. This chain uses TRBV7-3 with TRBJ1-1; D remains unclear. Trimming cost V 0 bases and J 5 bases, with 10 bases left between them. This CDR3 spans 14 amino acids. Looked up from germline, CDR1 is SGHTA and CDR2 is FQGTGA. The CDR3 nucleotides read TGTGCCAGCAGCTTAACAGGCGGGCAGACTGAAGCTTTCTTT. Its protein product is CASSLTGGQTEAFF.

The rearrangement uses TRBV2 and TRBJ1-5; TRBD1 is a possible D gene (5 bases). The V end was cut by 3 bases, the J end by 5 bases, with 17 bases between. Germline V gives CDR1 SNHLY, CDR2 FYNNEI. The CDR3 extends over 16 amino acids. CDR3 protein: CASSDAAGTAHQPQHF. In DNA form, the CDR3 reads TGTGCCAGCAGTGACGCGGCAGGGACGGCCCATCAGCCCCAGCATTTT.

The chain recombines TRBV20-1 with TRBJ2-3; 8 bases align to TRBD2. With 4 bases clipped from V and 2 bases from J, the junction kept 11 bases outside the gene matches. In germline, CDR1 is DFQATT, CDR2 SNEGSKA (reference sequence). The CDR3 sequence is 16 residues long. The CDR3 bases are TGCAGTGCTATAAGAAGAGCGGGAGAGATCACAGATACGCAGTATTTT. Translated: CSAIRRAGEITDTQYF.